Following are 7 T cell receptor beta chains from one sample sequenced in a study of blood T cell repertoires in COVID-19. Here immunoSEQ multiplex PCR was the method, and the copy in TCRdb shows in-frame clones only, minus some. The table lists some 90,000 clones, around 88% of them singletons, with 0.95% to 1.5% in the top ten. The material sequenced was peripheral blood. The receptors originated from a man of 80 years or more with active or convalescent COVID-19.

V usage is TRBV7-8 and J usage is TRBJ2-3, with TRBD2 identical over 13 bases. This CDR3 spans 16 amino acids. With 5 bases clipped from V and 5 bases from J, the junction kept 7 bases outside the gene matches. CDR1 is SGHVS, CDR2 FQNEAQ, per germline. The CDR3 reads CASSLRTSGSGDTQYF. CDR3 DNA sequence: TGTGCCAGCAGCCTGCGGACTAGCGGGAGTGGAGATACGCAGTATTTT.

The gene calls are TRBV5-1 and TRBJ2-1; 9 bases agree with TRBD2. The J segment lost 4 bases and the V segment lost 3 bases, leaving 8 bases of the junction unmatched. The CDR3 has 16 amino acids. Germline values: CDR1 SGHRS, CDR2 YFSETQ. CDR3 nucleotides: TGCGCCAGCAGCTCGTGGGCGGCGGGAGGGTACAATGAGCAGTTCTTC. Protein product: CASSSWAAGGYNEQFF.

The V and J genes are TRBV5-5 and TRBJ2-5; no clear D. CDR1 is SGHKS, CDR2 YYEKEE, per germline (reference sequence). V gave up 4 bases and J gave up 1 base, with 14 bases separating them. The CDR3 length is 15 residues. The CDR3: CASSQNTISQETQYF. The CDR3 DNA follows: TGTGCCAGCAGCCAAAACACTATATCCCAAGAGACCCAGTACTTC.

This chain connects TRBV2 to TRBJ1-3; D uncertain. V lost 4 bases to trimming and J lost 0 bases, with 10 bases between them. Germline-derived CDR1 and CDR2 are SNHLY and FYNNEI. The CDR3 runs to 15 residues. CDR3 loop: CASSVSGTSGNTIYF. The CDR3, as DNA: TGTGCCAGCAGTGTTAGCGGCACCTCTGGAAACACCATATATTTT. The whole variable domain, filled in from reference TRBV2 and TRBJ1-3, reads EPEVTQTPSHQVTQMGQEVILRCVPISNHLYFYWYRQILGQKVEFLVSFYNNEISEKSEIFDDQFSVERPDGSNFTLKIRSTKLEDSAMYFCASSVSGTSGNTIYFGEGSWLTVV.

This rearrangement joins TRBV6-5 to TRBJ2-7; TRBD1 aligns across 9 bases. The CDR3 totals 13 residues. V trimming: 6 bases; J trimming: 5 bases; junction bases outside the gene matches: 5. Per the germline V gene, CDR1 is MNHEY and CDR2 is SVGAGI. CDR3 DNA sequence: TGTGCCAGCAGCCGGACAGGGGTCGACGAGCAGTACTTC. Translating it yields CASSRTGVDEQYF.

The rearrangement joins TRBV6-5 to TRBJ1-1; D call uncertain. Trimming left V 7 bases short and J 5 bases short, with 17 bases between. The germline V gene encodes CDR1 MNHEY and CDR2 SVGAGI. CDR3 size: 14 residues. The CDR3 sequence is CASIRSTASTEAFF. The DNA of the CDR3 is TGTGCCAGCATTAGGAGTACCGCGAGTACTGAAGCTTTCTTT.

CDR3 residues: CSVVPAGGPSYNEQFF. The CDR3 coding sequence is TGCAGCGTTGTCCCGGCGGGAGGCCCCTCCTACAATGAGCAGTTCTTC. The V gene is TRBV29-1, the J gene TRBJ2-1; the match to TRBD2 covers 8 bases. The CDR3 covers 16 residues. J lost 0 bases, V lost 4 bases, and 8 bases had no gene match. Germline V gives CDR1 SQVTM, CDR2 ANQGSEA.